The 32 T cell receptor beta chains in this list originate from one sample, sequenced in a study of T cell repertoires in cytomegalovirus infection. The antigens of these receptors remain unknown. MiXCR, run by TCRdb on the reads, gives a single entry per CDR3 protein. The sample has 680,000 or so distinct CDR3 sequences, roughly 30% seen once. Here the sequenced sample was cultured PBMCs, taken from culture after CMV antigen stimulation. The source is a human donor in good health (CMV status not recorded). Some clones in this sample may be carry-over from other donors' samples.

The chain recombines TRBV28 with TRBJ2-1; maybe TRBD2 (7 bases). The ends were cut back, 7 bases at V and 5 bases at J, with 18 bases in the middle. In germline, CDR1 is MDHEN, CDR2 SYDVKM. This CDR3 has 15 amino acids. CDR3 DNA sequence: TGTGCCAGCAATCGGAGGGGGGGGCCGAACAATGAGCAGTTCTTC. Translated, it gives CASNRRGGPNNEQFF.

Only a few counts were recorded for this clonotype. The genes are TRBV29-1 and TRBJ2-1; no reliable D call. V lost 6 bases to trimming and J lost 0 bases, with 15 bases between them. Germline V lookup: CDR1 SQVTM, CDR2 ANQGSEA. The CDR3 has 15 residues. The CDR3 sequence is CSVGRRLSSYNEQFF. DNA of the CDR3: TGCAGCGTCGGCAGAAGATTAAGCTCCTACAATGAGCAGTTCTTC.

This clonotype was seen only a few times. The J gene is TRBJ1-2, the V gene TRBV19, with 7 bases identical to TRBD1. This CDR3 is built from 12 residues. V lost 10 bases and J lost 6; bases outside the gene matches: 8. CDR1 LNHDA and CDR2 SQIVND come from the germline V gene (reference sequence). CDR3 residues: CATEQGSDGYTF. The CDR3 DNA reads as TGTGCCACCGAACAGGGGTCGGATGGCTACACCTTC.

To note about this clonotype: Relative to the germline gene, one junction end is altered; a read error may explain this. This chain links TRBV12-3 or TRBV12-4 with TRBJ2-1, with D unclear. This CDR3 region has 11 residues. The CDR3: CTSRLLNEQFF. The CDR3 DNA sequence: TGTACCAGCAGACTGTTGAATGAGCAGTTCTTC.

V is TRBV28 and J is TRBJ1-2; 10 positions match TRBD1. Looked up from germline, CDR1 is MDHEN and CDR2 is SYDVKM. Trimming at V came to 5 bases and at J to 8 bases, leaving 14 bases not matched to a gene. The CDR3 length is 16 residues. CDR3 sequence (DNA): TGTGCCAGCAGTGACGGGAAACGGGACAGGGGCCGGGGCTACACCTTC. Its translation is CASSDGKRDRGRGYTF.

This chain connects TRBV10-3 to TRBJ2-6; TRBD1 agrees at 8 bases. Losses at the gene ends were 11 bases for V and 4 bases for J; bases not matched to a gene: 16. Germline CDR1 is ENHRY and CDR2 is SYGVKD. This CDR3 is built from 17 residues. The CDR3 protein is CAVGPGTGARGANVLTF. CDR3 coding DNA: TGTGCCGTCGGACCCGGGACAGGAGCCCGGGGGGCCAACGTCCTGACTTTC.

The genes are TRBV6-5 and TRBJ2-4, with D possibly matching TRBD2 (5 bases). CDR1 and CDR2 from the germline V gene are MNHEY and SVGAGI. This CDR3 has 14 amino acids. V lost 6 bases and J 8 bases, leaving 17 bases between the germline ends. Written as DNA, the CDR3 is TGTGCCAGCAGAATGGACGAATTGAGGGACATTCAGTACTTC. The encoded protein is CASRMDELRDIQYF.

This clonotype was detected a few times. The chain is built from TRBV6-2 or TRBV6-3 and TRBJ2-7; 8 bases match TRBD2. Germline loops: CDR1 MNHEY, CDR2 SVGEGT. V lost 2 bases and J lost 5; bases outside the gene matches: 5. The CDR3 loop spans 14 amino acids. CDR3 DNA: TGTGCCAGCAGTTACGAGCGGGAGCGAGACGAGCAGTACTTC. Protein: CASSYERERDEQYF.

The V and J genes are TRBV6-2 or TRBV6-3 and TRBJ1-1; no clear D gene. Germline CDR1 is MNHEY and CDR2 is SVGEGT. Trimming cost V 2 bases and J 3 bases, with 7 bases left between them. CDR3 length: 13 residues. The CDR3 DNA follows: TGTGCCAGCAGTTACGTATCCGACACTGAAGCTTTCTTT. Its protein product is CASSYVSDTEAFF.

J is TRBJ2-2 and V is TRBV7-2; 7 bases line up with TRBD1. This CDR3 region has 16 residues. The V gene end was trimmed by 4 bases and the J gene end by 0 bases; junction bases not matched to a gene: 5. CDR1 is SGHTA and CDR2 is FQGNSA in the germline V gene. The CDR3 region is CASSSDRVTNTGELFF. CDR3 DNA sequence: TGTGCCAGCAGCTCAGACAGGGTAACGAACACCGGGGAGCTGTTTTTT.

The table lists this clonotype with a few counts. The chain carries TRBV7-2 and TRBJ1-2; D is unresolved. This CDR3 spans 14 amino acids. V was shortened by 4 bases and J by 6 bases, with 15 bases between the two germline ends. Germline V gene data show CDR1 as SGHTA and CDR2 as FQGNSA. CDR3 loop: CASSSSSGSDGYTF. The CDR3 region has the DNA TGTGCCAGCAGCTCCTCGAGCGGGAGCGATGGCTACACCTTC.

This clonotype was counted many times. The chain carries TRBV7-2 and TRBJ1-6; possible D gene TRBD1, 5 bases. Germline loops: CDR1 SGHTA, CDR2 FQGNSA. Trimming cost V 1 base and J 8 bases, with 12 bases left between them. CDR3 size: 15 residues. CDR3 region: CASSLVHLGDSPLHF. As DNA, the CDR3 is TGTGCCAGCAGCTTAGTGCACCTGGGGGATTCACCCCTCCACTTT.

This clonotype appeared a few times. The CDR3 is CAIARPGTKTVFGNSPLHF. CDR3 sequence (DNA): TGTGCCATCGCAAGACCCGGGACTAAGACTGTCTTCGGTAATTCACCCCTCCACTTT. The V call is TRBV19, the J call TRBJ1-6, with D possibly TRBD1 on 5 matching bases. The V end lost 10 bases, the J end lost 6 bases, and 31 bases lay between the germline ends. The CDR3 consists of 19 residues. Looked up from germline, CDR1 is LNHDA and CDR2 is SQIVND (reference sequence).

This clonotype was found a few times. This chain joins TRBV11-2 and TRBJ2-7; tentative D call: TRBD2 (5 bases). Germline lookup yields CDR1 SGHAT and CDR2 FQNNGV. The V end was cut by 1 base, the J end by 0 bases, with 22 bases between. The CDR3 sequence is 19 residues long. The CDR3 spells CASSLAAGVLGMDSYEQYF. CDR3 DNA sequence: TGTGCCAGCAGCTTAGCCGCCGGGGTTTTAGGGATGGACTCCTACGAGCAGTACTTC.

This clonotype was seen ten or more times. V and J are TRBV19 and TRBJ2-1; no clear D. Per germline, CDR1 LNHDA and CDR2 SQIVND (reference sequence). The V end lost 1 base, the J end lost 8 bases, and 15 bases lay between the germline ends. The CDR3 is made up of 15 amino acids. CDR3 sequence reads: CASSIGTLASDEQFF. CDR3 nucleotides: TGTGCCAGTAGTATAGGTACTCTGGCGTCAGATGAGCAGTTCTTC.

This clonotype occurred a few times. The chain's CDR3 is CASSFYSALKDTQYF. CDR3 nucleotide sequence: TGTGCCAGCAGCTTCTACAGCGCACTCAAAGATACGCAGTATTTT. V usage is TRBV7-6 and J usage is TRBJ2-3; D gene uncertain. Trimming shortened V by 3 bases and J by 5 bases, and 15 bases separated the two germline ends. Germline lookup yields CDR1 SGHVS and CDR2 FNYEAQ. The CDR3 is 15 amino acids.

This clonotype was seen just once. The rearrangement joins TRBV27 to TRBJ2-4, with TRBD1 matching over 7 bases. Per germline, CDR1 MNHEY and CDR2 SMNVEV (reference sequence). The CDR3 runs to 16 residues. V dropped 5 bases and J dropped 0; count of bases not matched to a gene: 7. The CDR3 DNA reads TGTGCCAGCAGTCTGACAGGGCCGCTAGCCAAAAACATTCAGTACTTC. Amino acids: CASSLTGPLAKNIQYF.

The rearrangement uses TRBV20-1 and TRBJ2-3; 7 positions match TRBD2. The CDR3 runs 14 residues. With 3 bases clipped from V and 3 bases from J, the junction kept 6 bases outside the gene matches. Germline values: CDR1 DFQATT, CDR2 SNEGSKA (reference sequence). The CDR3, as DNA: TGCAGTGCTAGTCGGGGGAGGGAGACAGATACGCAGTATTTT. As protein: CSASRGRETDTQYF.

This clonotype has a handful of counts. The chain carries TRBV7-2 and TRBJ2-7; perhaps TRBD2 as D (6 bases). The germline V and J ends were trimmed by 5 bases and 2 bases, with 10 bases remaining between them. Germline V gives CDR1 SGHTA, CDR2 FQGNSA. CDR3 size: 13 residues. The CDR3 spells CASSAGLTYEQYF. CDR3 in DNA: TGTGCCAGCAGCGCGGGACTCACCTACGAGCAGTACTTC.

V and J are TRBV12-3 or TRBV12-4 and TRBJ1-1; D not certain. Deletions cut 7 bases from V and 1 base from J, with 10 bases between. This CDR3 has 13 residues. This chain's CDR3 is CASMVHRNTEAFF. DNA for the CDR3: TGTGCCAGCATGGTACATAGGAACACTGAAGCTTTCTTT.

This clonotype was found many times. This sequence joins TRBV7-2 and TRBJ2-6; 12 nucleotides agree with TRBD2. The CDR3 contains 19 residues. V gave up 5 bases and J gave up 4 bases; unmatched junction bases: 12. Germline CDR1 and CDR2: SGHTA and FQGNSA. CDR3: CASSGLVRTSGTGANVLTF. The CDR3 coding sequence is TGTGCCAGCAGCGGATTGGTCCGGACTAGCGGGACAGGGGCCAACGTCCTGACTTTC.

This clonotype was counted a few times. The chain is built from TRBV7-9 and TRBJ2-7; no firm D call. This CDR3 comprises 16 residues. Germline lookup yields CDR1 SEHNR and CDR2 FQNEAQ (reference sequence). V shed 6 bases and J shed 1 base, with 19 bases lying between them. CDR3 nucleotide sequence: TGTGCCAGCAGTCCTCCCGGTCCCTCTCATTCCTACGAGCAGTACTTC. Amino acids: CASSPPGPSHSYEQYF. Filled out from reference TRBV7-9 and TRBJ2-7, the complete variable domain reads DTGVSQNPRHKITKRGQNVTFRCDPISEHNRLYWYRQTLGQGPEFLTYFQNEAQLEKSRLLSDRFSAERPKGSFSTLEIQRTEQGDSAMYLCASSPPGPSHSYEQYFGPGTRLTVT.

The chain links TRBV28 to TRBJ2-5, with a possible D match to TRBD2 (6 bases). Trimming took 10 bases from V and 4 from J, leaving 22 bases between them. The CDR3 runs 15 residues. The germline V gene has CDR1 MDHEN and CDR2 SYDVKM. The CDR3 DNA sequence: TGTGCCACTACCGGGAGCGGCCCGGTGGTAGAGACCCAGTACTTC. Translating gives CATTGSGPVVETQYF.

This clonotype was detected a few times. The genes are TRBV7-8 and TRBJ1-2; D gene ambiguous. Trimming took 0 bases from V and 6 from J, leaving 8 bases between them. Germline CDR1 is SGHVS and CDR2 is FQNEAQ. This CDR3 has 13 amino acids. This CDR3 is CASSLAPGDGYTF. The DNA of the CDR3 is TGTGCCAGCAGCTTAGCCCCTGGGGATGGCTACACCTTC.

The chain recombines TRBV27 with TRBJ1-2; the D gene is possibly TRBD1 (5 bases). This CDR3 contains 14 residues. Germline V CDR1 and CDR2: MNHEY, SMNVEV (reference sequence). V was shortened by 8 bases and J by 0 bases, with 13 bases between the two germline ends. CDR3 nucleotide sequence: TGTGCCAGCGGACCGCAGGGTGCTAACTATGGCTACACCTTC. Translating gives CASGPQGANYGYTF.

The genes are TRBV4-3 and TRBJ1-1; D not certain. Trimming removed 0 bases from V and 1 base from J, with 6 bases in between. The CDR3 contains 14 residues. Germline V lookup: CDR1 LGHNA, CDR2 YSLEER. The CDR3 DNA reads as TGCGCCAGCAGCCAAGATCTAGAGAACACTGAAGCTTTCTTT. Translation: CASSQDLENTEAFF.

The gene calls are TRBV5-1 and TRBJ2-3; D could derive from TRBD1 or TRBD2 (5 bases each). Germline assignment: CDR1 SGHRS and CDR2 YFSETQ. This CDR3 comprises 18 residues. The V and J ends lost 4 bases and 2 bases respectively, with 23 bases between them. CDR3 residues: CASSPGTGGRVFTDTQYF. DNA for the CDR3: TGCGCCAGCAGCCCGGGAACGGGCGGCAGGGTTTTCACAGATACGCAGTATTTT.

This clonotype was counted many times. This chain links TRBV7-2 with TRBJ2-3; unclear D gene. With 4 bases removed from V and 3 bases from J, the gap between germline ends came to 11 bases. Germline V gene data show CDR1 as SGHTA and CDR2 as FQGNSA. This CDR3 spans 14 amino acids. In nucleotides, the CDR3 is TGTGCCAGCAGCTGGGGAACAGCGACAGATACGCAGTATTTT. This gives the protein CASSWGTATDTQYF.

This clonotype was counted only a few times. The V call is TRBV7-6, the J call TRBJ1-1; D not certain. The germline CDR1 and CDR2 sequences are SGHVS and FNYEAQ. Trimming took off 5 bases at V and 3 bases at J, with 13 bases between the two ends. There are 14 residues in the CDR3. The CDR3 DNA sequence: TGTGCCAGCAGCCCCCGTCTGGGTGACACTGAAGCTTTCTTT. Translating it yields CASSPRLGDTEAFF.

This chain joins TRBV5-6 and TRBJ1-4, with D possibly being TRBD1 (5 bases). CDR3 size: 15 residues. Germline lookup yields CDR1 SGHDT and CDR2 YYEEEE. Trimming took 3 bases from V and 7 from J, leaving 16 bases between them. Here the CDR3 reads CASSYGTERGEKLFF. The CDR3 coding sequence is TGTGCCAGCAGCTACGGGACCGAAAGGGGTGAAAAACTGTTTTTT.

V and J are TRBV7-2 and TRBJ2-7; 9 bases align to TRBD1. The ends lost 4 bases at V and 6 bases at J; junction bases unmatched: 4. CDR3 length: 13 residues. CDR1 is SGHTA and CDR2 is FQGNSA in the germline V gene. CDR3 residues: CASSSDRGVEQYF. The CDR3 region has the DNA TGTGCCAGCAGCTCTGACAGGGGGGTCGAGCAGTACTTC.

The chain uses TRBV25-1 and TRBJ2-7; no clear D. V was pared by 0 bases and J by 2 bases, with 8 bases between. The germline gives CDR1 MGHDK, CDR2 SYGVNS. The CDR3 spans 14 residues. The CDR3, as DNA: TGTGCCAGCAGTGAATATAACAAACCCTACGAGCAGTACTTC. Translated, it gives CASSEYNKPYEQYF.